Presented here are 9 T cell receptor beta chains from one specimen sequenced in a study of T cell changes during pregnancy in multiple sclerosis. Assay: immunoSEQ multiplex PCR; the TCRdb copy retains only in-frame clones and omits some. This table holds 25,000 to 40,000 clones, approximately 86% found once. The sequenced sample was CD8+ T cells from peripheral blood mononuclear cells, obtained before pregnancy. All receptors derive from a female donor with multiple sclerosis, enrolled in a pregnancy study.

This chain joins TRBV10-3 and TRBJ1-1; perhaps TRBD1 as D (6 bases). This CDR3 has 12 amino acids. Germline values: CDR1 ENHRY, CDR2 SYGVKD. With 4 bases removed from V and 6 bases from J, the gap between germline ends came to 9 bases. This chain's CDR3 is CAISVGGPEAFF. In DNA form, the CDR3 reads TGTGCCATCAGTGTAGGGGGACCTGAAGCTTTCTTT.

This clone was counted a single time. This rearrangement joins TRBV7-6 to TRBJ2-1; TRBD2 matches 14 bases. The germline V gene encodes CDR1 SGHVS and CDR2 FNYEAQ. The CDR3 sequence is 17 residues long. The J segment lost 6 bases and the V segment lost 2 bases, leaving 6 bases of the junction unmatched. The CDR3 bases are TGTGCCAGCAGCTTACCCTACGGGACTAGCGGGAGCAATGAGCAGTTCTTC. As protein: CASSLPYGTSGSNEQFF.

A remark on this clone: Other DNA variants within this sample encode the same CDR3. The genes are TRBV9 and TRBJ1-3; 7 bases match TRBD1. Germline lookup yields CDR1 SGDLS and CDR2 YYNGEE. The V gene end was trimmed by 0 bases and the J gene end by 1 base; junction bases not matched to a gene: 1. CDR3 length: 15 amino acids. The CDR3 bases are TGTGCCAGCAGCGTAGACAGGGGTTCTGGAAACACCATATATTTT. Encoded protein: CASSVDRGSGNTIYF.

The chain couples TRBV18 to TRBJ2-3, with TRBD2 matching 8 bases. J was trimmed by 4 bases and V by 3 bases; bases with no gene match: 9. Germline CDR1 is KGHSH and CDR2 is LQKENI. This CDR3 spans 16 amino acids. In DNA, the CDR3 is TGTGCCAGCTCACCCCTGGCTAGCGGGCGACCAGATACGCAGTATTTT. Residues: CASSPLASGRPDTQYF.

The chain joins TRBV6-1 to TRBJ1-3, with 7 bases that match TRBD1. Trimming removed 3 bases from V and 4 bases from J; junction bases left unmatched: 9. Germline V gene data show CDR1 as MNHNS and CDR2 as SASEGT. The CDR3 runs 16 residues. CDR3 DNA: TGTGCCAGCAGTGACAGACAGGGAAAAGGAGGAAACACCATATATTTT. It encodes CASSDRQGKGGNTIYF.

The rearrangement uses TRBV7-2 and TRBJ2-7, with 11 positions matching TRBD1. The CDR3 contains 16 residues. Germline loops: CDR1 SGHTA, CDR2 FQGNSA. Germline trimming cut 6 bases from V and 1 base from J; bases unmatched to any gene: 8. DNA for the CDR3: TGTGCCAGCAGTTGGACCGGGACAGGGGGTTCCTACGAGCAGTACTTC. The encoded protein is CASSWTGTGGSYEQYF.

This chain joins TRBV6-5 and TRBJ2-7; 10 nucleotides match TRBD1. Losses at the gene ends were 0 bases for V and 2 bases for J; bases not matched to a gene: 4. The CDR3 runs 16 residues. Per germline, CDR1 MNHEY and CDR2 SVGAGI. The CDR3 spells CASSYSGTGDPYEQYF. Here the CDR3 DNA reads TGTGCCAGCAGTTACTCCGGGACAGGGGACCCCTACGAGCAGTACTTC.

The rearrangement uses TRBV7-6 and TRBJ1-5; the match to TRBD1 covers 8 bases. The V segment lost 7 bases and the J segment 0 bases; nucleotides outside the gene matches: 14. The germline V gene encodes CDR1 SGHVS and CDR2 FNYEAQ. The CDR3 contains 18 residues. The CDR3 region has the DNA TGTGCCAGCACCGTTCCCCCAGGGGGCAACTATAGCAATCAGCCCCAGCATTTT. This gives the protein CASTVPPGGNYSNQPQHF.

The J gene is TRBJ1-4, the V gene TRBV19, with D possibly TRBD1 on 6 matching bases. The CDR3 is 11 residues long. The V gene lost 5 bases and the J gene lost 12 bases, with 10 bases spanning the gap. Germline-derived CDR1 and CDR2 are LNHDA and SQIVND (reference sequence). The DNA of the CDR3 is TGTGCCAGTAGTTGGGCAGGGGAACTGTTTTTT. Translation: CASSWAGELFF.